These 32 T cell receptor beta chains were all obtained from the same sample, sequenced in a study of PD-1 blockade in classical Hodgkin lymphoma (dated by TCRdb to the early 2020s). Library generation was performed with the immunoSEQ multiplex PCR assay. Entries here come from immuneACCESS through TCRdb and include only in-frame sequences with V and J called. Some clones fail to appear in such tables; in the studies checked, an unresolved V gene covers under half of the shortfall, and the cause of the remainder is unknown. The table for this sample lists tens of thousands of clones; 66% of them were counted only once. In total, the top ten clones hold 2.5% to 3.5% of the sample. The time point label corresponds to: cycle 4 day 1 (C4D1), after less than 7 weeks of nivolumab. Every trial patient had relapsed following autologous stem cell transplantation, and prior brentuximab vedotin exposure was what differed among cohorts A, B and C.

The specimen was peripheral blood mononuclear cells (PBMCs), collected before the fourth cycle of nivolumab. The receptors derive from a human donor with classical Hodgkin lymphoma.

The chain has TRBV10-3 and TRBJ1-2; D may be TRBD1 (5 bases). The CDR3 is 13 amino acids. From germline, CDR1 is ENHRY and CDR2 SYGVKD. With 4 bases removed from V and 4 bases from J, the gap between germline ends came to 10 bases. The CDR3 loop is CAISVAGGYGYTF. CDR3 sequence (DNA): TGTGCCATCAGTGTTGCGGGGGGCTATGGCTACACCTTC.

V usage is TRBV7-9 and J usage is TRBJ2-1, with D tentatively TRBD2 (5 bases). The CDR3 sequence is 15 residues long. The V and J ends lost 1 base and 0 bases respectively, with 7 bases between them. Germline V gene sequence: CDR1 SEHNR, CDR2 FQNEAQ (reference sequence). DNA of the CDR3: TGTGCCAGCAGCTTAGGGGAGAGCTCCTACAATGAGCAGTTCTTC. Translating it yields CASSLGESSYNEQFF.

V is TRBV30 and J is TRBJ2-1, with 14 positions matching TRBD2. Trimming took 4 bases from V and 5 from J; bases not matched to a gene: 13. CDR1 and CDR2 (germline): GTSNPN, SVGIG (reference sequence). The CDR3 is 18 residues long. The CDR3 DNA reads TGTGCCTGGACCAAGGGACTAGCGGGAGTAATGAGGAACAATGAGCAGTTCTTC. This sequence encodes CAWTKGLAGVMRNNEQFF. The full variable domain, in which reference TRBV30 and TRBJ2-1 provide the parts outside the CDR3, is SQTIHQWPATLVQPVGSPLSLECTVEGTSNPNLYWYRQAAGRGLQLLFYSVGIGQISSEVPQNLSASRPQDRQFILSSKKLLLSDSGFYLCAWTKGLAGVMRNNEQFFGPGTRLTVL.

This clone was detected only a few times. The rearrangement links TRBV20-1 to TRBJ2-7; D call uncertain. The CDR3 extends over 10 amino acids. Trimming stripped 3 bases from V and 5 bases from J, with 5 bases between. From germline, CDR1 is DFQATT and CDR2 SNEGSKA (reference sequence). The CDR3 here is CSARGNEQYF. CDR3 sequence (DNA): TGCAGTGCTAGGGGGAACGAGCAGTACTTC.

This clone was detected a few times. V usage is TRBV5-8 and J usage is TRBJ2-3; perhaps D is TRBD1 or TRBD2 (5 bases each). Trimming took off 4 bases at V and 3 bases at J, with 18 bases between the two ends. Germline V gene lookup returns CDR1 SGHTS and CDR2 YDEGEE. The CDR3 has 16 residues. Written as DNA, the CDR3 is TGTGCCAGCAGCCCCGGAAGTGCCAGGGAGACAGATACGCAGTATTTT. It yields the protein CASSPGSARETDTQYF.

The rearrangement joins TRBV6-6 to TRBJ2-7; 7 positions agree with TRBD1. The CDR3 loop spans 12 amino acids. V dropped 6 bases and J dropped 2; count of bases not matched to a gene: 1. Germline V gene data show CDR1 as MNHNY and CDR2 as SVGAGI (reference sequence). The CDR3 DNA reads TGTGCCAGCAGCGGGACAGCCTACGAGCAGTACTTC. This encodes CASSGTAYEQYF.

In this sample, this clone turned up once. The rearrangement uses TRBV5-1 and TRBJ2-1; TRBD2 might be the D (6 bases). The CDR3 loop spans 14 amino acids. Germline V CDR1 and CDR2: SGHRS, YFSETQ. Trimming took 1 base from V and 7 from J, leaving 12 bases between them. This chain's CDR3 is CASSLTGTLNEQFF. In DNA, the CDR3 is TGCGCCAGCAGCTTGACCGGGACTCTGAATGAGCAGTTCTTC.

The rearrangement uses TRBV5-4 and TRBJ2-1; TRBD1 aligns across 7 bases. The trim removed 0 bases at V and 9 bases at J, leaving 12 bases unmatched. The germline CDR1 and CDR2 sequences are SGHNT and YYREEE (reference sequence). This CDR3 spans 16 amino acids. Written as DNA, the CDR3 is TGTGCCAGCAGCTTGGCAGGGGGAAACCGGTTTCTTGAGCAGTTCTTC. As protein: CASSLAGGNRFLEQFF.

The rearrangement uses TRBV5-6 and TRBJ1-2; D remains unclear. Germline V CDR1 and CDR2: SGHDT, YYEEEE. This CDR3 has 13 amino acids. Trimming stripped 4 bases from V and 4 bases from J, with 11 bases between. The DNA for the CDR3 is TGTGCCAGCAGCCCGGGTCCCCCCTATGGCTACACCTTC. Its protein product is CASSPGPPYGYTF.

Turning to this clone: This likely traces to a read error, being one base from a far larger clone. In the same sample, other DNA sequences code for this CDR3. The V call is TRBV5-6, the J call TRBJ1-1; unclear D gene. The germline V and J ends were trimmed by 4 bases and 0 bases, with 4 bases remaining between them. Germline lookup yields CDR1 SGHDT and CDR2 YYEEEE. CDR3 length: 12 residues. DNA for the CDR3: TGTGCCAGCAGCAACTTGAACACTGAAGCTTTCTTT. The encoded protein is CASSNLNTEAFF. The entire variable domain, with the rest obtained from reference TRBV5-6 and TRBJ1-1, is as follows: DAGVTQSPTHLIKTRGQQVTLRCSPKSGHDTVSWYQQALGQGPQFIFQYYEEEERQRGNFPDRFSGHQFPNYSSELNVNALLLGDSALYLCASSNLNTEAFFGQGTRLTVV.

As DNA, the CDR3 is TGTGCCAGCAGTTCGCAGAGCACAGATACGCAGTATTTT. Translating gives CASSSQSTDTQYF. The chain uses TRBV6-6 and TRBJ2-3; no clear D gene. Germline V gives CDR1 MNHNY, CDR2 SVGAGI (reference sequence). Trimming left V 4 bases short and J 0 bases short, with 5 bases between. The length of the CDR3 is 13 residues.

This clone was found a few times. V is TRBV30 and J is TRBJ2-7, with 11 nucleotides matching TRBD1. Unmatched junction bases numbered 4, after V lost 3 bases and J lost 3 bases. CDR3 length: 14 residues. Germline assignment: CDR1 GTSNPN and CDR2 SVGIG (reference sequence). The CDR3 nucleotides are TGTGCCTGGAGCCCCGGGACAGGGGGCTACGAGCAGTACTTC. This gives the protein CAWSPGTGGYEQYF.

The J gene is TRBJ2-7, the V gene TRBV11-2; D is unresolved. The CDR3 is made up of 12 amino acids. The germline V gene has CDR1 SGHAT and CDR2 FQNNGV. Deletions cut 5 bases from V and 6 bases from J, with 11 bases between. CDR3 DNA: TGTGCCAGCAGCCATCGGGCTCCCGAGCAGTACTTC. Protein: CASSHRAPEQYF. Variable domain in full (rest from reference TRBV11-2 and TRBJ2-7): EAGVAQSPRYKIIEKRQSVAFWCNPISGHATLYWYQQILGQGPKLLIQFQNNGVVDDSQLPKDRFSAERLKGVDSTLKIQPAKLEDSAVYLCASSHRAPEQYFGPGTRLTVT.

The chain recombines TRBV13 with TRBJ1-3, with 9 bases matching TRBD1. This CDR3 is 15 amino acids long. Germline V CDR1 and CDR2: PRHDT, FYEKMQ (reference sequence). V lost 4 bases to trimming and J lost 0 bases; unmatched junction nucleotides: 1. CDR3 nucleotides: TGTGCCAGCAGCTCGACAGGGGGCTCTGGAAACACCATATATTTT. Protein product: CASSSTGGSGNTIYF.

This clone has just a few counts. The J gene is TRBJ2-1, the V gene TRBV30, with 7 bases fitting TRBD1. The junction had 7 bases not matched to a gene; V was cut back by 2 bases and J by 0 bases. The CDR3 has 16 amino acids. In germline, CDR1 is GTSNPN, CDR2 SVGIG (reference sequence). CDR3 bases: TGTGCCTGGAGTAGAACAGGGGTGAGCTCCTACAATGAGCAGTTCTTC. Protein: CAWSRTGVSSYNEQFF.

The sample holds a few counts of this clone. The chain is built from TRBV7-6 and TRBJ2-7; D may be TRBD1 (6 bases). This CDR3 spans 17 amino acids. The germline V and J ends were trimmed by 5 bases and 5 bases, with 25 bases remaining between them. CDR1 and CDR2 (germline): SGHVS, FNYEAQ. In nucleotides, the CDR3 is TGTGCCAGCAGCGCCAGCCGGGCAGGGGTAAGATTCCACGAGCAGTACTTC. Protein: CASSASRAGVRFHEQYF. The full variable domain, with the rest looked up from reference TRBV7-6 and TRBJ2-7, is GAGVSQSPRYKVTKRGQDVALRCDPISGHVSLYWYRQALGQGPEFLTYFNYEAQQDKSGLPNDRFSAERPEGSISTLTIQRTEQRDSAMYRCASSASRAGVRFHEQYFGPGTRLTVT.

This clone was detected once. The chain recombines TRBV11-2 with TRBJ1-2, with unresolved D. Trimming removed 0 bases at V and 8 bases at J, with 7 bases between. This CDR3 has 12 residues. In germline, CDR1 is SGHAT, CDR2 FQNNGV. The DNA of the CDR3 is TGTGCCAGCAGCTTAGAGTTTAGGGGCTACACCTTC. It encodes CASSLEFRGYTF. The full variable domain, its missing parts supplied by reference TRBV11-2 and TRBJ1-2, is EAGVAQSPRYKIIEKRQSVAFWCNPISGHATLYWYQQILGQGPKLLIQFQNNGVVDDSQLPKDRFSAERLKGVDSTLKIQPAKLEDSAVYLCASSLEFRGYTFGSGTRLTVV.

This clone was observed at least ten times. V and J are TRBV15 and TRBJ2-7; TRBD2 might be the D (6 bases). CDR3 length equals 15 residues. The V gene's germline CDR1 is LNHNV and CDR2 YYDKDF (reference sequence). V was cut by 8 bases and J by 6 bases, with 23 bases left in between. The CDR3 spells CATQLGTEPRSEQYF. CDR3 nucleotide sequence: TGTGCCACCCAGCTCGGGACTGAGCCCCGAAGCGAGCAGTACTTC. The variable domain in full, with the rest retrieved from reference TRBV15 and TRBJ2-7, is DAMVIQNPRYQVTQFGKPVTLSCSQTLNHNVMYWYQQKSSQAPKLLFHYYDKDFNNEADTPDNFQSRRPNTSFCFLDIRSPGLGDTAMYLCATQLGTEPRSEQYFGPGTRLTVT.

The chain uses TRBV6-6 and TRBJ2-7, with 10 bases lining up with TRBD1. V shed 2 bases and J 5 bases; nucleotides not matched to a gene: 3. CDR1 is MNHNY, CDR2 SVGAGI, per germline (reference sequence). The CDR3 runs 14 residues. The CDR3 protein is CASSYGTGVNEQYF. The CDR3 DNA follows: TGTGCCAGCAGTTACGGGACAGGGGTAAACGAGCAGTACTTC.

J is TRBJ2-3 and V is TRBV9, with D possibly matching TRBD2 (6 bases). V was trimmed by 0 bases and J by 4 bases, leaving 15 bases between them. The CDR3 consists of 16 residues. Germline V gene data show CDR1 as SGDLS and CDR2 as YYNGEE. The CDR3 DNA reads as TGTGCCAGCAGCGTAGAGAGCGGGCACTACGCAGATACGCAGTATTTT. It translates to CASSVESGHYADTQYF.

The chain has TRBV21-1 and TRBJ1-1; no check of the table's D call, TRBD1, against the DNA was made. TRBV21-1 is a known pseudogene. The CDR3 spans 16 residues. This CDR3 is CASSKGEDRGGTEAFF. The CDR3 DNA sequence: TGTGCCAGCAGCAAAGGAGAAGACAGGGGGGGTACTGAAGCTTTCTTT.

The chain has TRBV6-6 and TRBJ2-5, with D unclear. Looked up from germline, CDR1 is MNHNY and CDR2 is SVGAGI (reference sequence). The CDR3 runs to 11 residues. V was cut by 5 bases and J by 5 bases, with 6 bases left in between. The DNA for the CDR3 is TGTGCCAGCAGTCGAGGCGAGACCCAGTACTTC. Translating it yields CASSRGETQYF.

V is TRBV4-1 and J is TRBJ2-1, with TRBD2 as a possible D gene (6 bases). In germline, CDR1 is MGHRA, CDR2 YSYEKL. The V end lost 1 base, the J end lost 7 bases, and 20 bases lay between the germline ends. The CDR3 has 17 amino acids. Written as DNA, the CDR3 is TGCGCCAGCAGCCAAGTGACCGGGACTGGAACCACAAATGAGCAGTTCTTC. It yields the protein CASSQVTGTGTTNEQFF.

The chain carries TRBV4-3 and TRBJ2-7, with TRBD1 matching over 7 bases. This CDR3 has 13 amino acids. Germline CDR1 reads LGHNA; CDR2 reads YSLEER. After removal of 0 bases from V and 7 bases from J, the junction contained 3 bases not matched to a gene. The CDR3 coding sequence is TGCGCCAGCAGCCAAGATCAGGGGGAGGAGCAGTACTTC. It specifies CASSQDQGEEQYF.

V usage is TRBV4-1 and J usage is TRBJ2-5; D call uncertain. Trimming removed 1 base from V and 2 bases from J, with 11 bases in between. CDR1 is MGHRA and CDR2 is YSYEKL in the germline V gene. The CDR3 sequence is 15 residues long. This CDR3 reads CASSQALNRQETQYF. CDR3 sequence (DNA): TGCGCCAGCAGCCAAGCGTTGAACAGACAAGAGACCCAGTACTTC.

This clone has a handful of counts. The V gene is TRBV2, the J gene TRBJ2-3, with D possibly being TRBD2 (5 bases). Germline loops: CDR1 SNHLY, CDR2 FYNNEI. With 1 base removed from V and 0 bases from J, the gap between germline ends came to 8 bases. CDR3 length: 15 residues. CDR3 residues: CASSEVAPSTDTQYF. The CDR3 coding sequence is TGTGCCAGCAGTGAAGTAGCGCCGAGCACAGATACGCAGTATTTT.

The rearrangement joins TRBV30 to TRBJ2-5; D is tentatively TRBD1 or TRBD2 (6 bases each). Germline V gene data show CDR1 as GTSNPN and CDR2 as SVGIG (reference sequence). V was trimmed by 0 bases and J by 4 bases, leaving 12 bases between them. The CDR3 is 14 residues long. CDR3 in amino acids: CAWSVGGSGETQYF. DNA for the CDR3: TGTGCCTGGAGTGTAGGGGGGAGTGGAGAGACCCAGTACTTC. The full variable domain, with the rest looked up from reference TRBV30 and TRBJ2-5, is SQTIHQWPATLVQPVGSPLSLECTVEGTSNPNLYWYRQAAGRGLQLLFYSVGIGQISSEVPQNLSASRPQDRQFILSSKKLLLSDSGFYLCAWSVGGSGETQYFGPGTRLLVL.

The chain uses TRBV7-2 and TRBJ2-1, with D hard to call. The CDR3 has 16 amino acids. From germline, CDR1 is SGHTA and CDR2 FQGNSA. Trimming cost V 6 bases and J 0 bases, with 15 bases left between them. CDR3: CASRTGRASSYNEQFF. CDR3 sequence (DNA): TGTGCCAGCAGAACCGGACGGGCTAGCTCCTACAATGAGCAGTTCTTC.

The chain couples TRBV19 to TRBJ2-6, with D maybe TRBD2 (5 bases). Trimming left V 4 bases short and J 6 bases short, with 16 bases between. The CDR3 totals 16 residues. The V gene's germline CDR1 is LNHDA and CDR2 SQIVND (reference sequence). The CDR3, as DNA: TGTGCCAGTAGTACCTTCGACGGAGGAGAGGCCAACGTCCTGACTTTC. It codes for CASSTFDGGEANVLTF. The full variable domain, rest sourced from reference TRBV19 and TRBJ2-6, is DGGITQSPKYLFRKEGQNVTLSCEQNLNHDAMYWYRQDPGQGLRLIYYSQIVNDFQKGDIAEGYSVSREKKESFPLTVTSAQKNPTAFYLCASSTFDGGEANVLTFGAGSRLTVL.

V gene TRBV9 combines with J gene TRBJ2-3, with D unclear. Germline lookup yields CDR1 SGDLS and CDR2 YYNGEE. The CDR3 is 15 amino acids. V lost 0 bases and J 6 bases, leaving 14 bases between the germline ends. The CDR3 loop is CASSVGYLGWDTQYF. CDR3 nucleotide sequence: TGTGCCAGCAGCGTAGGGTACTTAGGGTGGGATACGCAGTATTTT.

This clone has only a few counts. The chain employs TRBV19 and TRBJ2-7, with D possibly being TRBD1 (6 bases). Trimming removed 5 bases at V and 1 base at J, with 12 bases between. Germline V CDR1 and CDR2: LNHDA, SQIVND (reference sequence). The CDR3 has 14 residues. The DNA of the CDR3 is TGTGCCAGTAGTGCCCTACAGGGTTCCTACGAGCAGTACTTC. Translated: CASSALQGSYEQYF.

This clone was seen ten or more times. Other DNA sequences of this sample code for an identical CDR3. The gene calls are TRBV6-1 and TRBJ1-5; 9 bases line up with TRBD1. The CDR3 is 13 residues long. V shed 4 bases and J 7 bases; nucleotides not matched to a gene: 2. Looked up from germline, CDR1 is MNHNS and CDR2 is SASEGT. CDR3: CASSGTGVQPQHF. Here the CDR3 DNA reads TGTGCCAGCAGTGGGACAGGGGTACAGCCCCAGCATTTT.